The clone carrying this TCR beta chain appeared a few times. The sample comes from a study of human T cells and chemical hapten exposure. CDR1 is SQVTM and CDR2 is ANQGSEA in the germline V gene. The CDR3 totals 13 residues. The V gene lost 4 bases and the J gene lost 6 bases, with 13 bases spanning the gap. Time point specified: patch test 1, 2 weeks after DPC sensitization. As for treatment: therapeutic diphenylcyclopropenone sensitization with weekly scalp DPC. One entry per CDR3 protein, called by TCRdb with MiXCR from the RACE reads. The data contain under 120,000 distinct CDR3 sequences, approximately 11% of them singletons.

The V gene is TRBV29-1, the J gene TRBJ2-1; weak D call: TRBD1 (6 bases). Sequenced here: whole blood, sampled in connection with sensitization to the hapten diphenylcyclopropenone (DPC). The source is a woman aged 35 to 49 with alopecia areata. Some clones in this sample may be carry-over from other donors' samples. The CDR3 DNA is TGCAGCGTTGTCCGGACAGAAACCAATGAGCAGTTCTTC. Translating gives CSVVRTETNEQFF.